Listed below are T cell receptor beta chains from one sample, sequenced in a study of shared clonotypes between healthy human individuals. The method was immunoSEQ multiplex PCR; TCRdb's version includes in-frame clones alone and lacks a portion of them. The sample has hundreds of thousands of clones, about 74% seen once; the top ten hold roughly 1.7%. Sequencing was carried out using memory CD4+ T cells sorted from blood. These receptors were obtained from a woman aged 25 to 39 in good health. Both conserved end residues are part of each CDR3. Fields, in order: V gene, clone size, D gene, J gene, CDR3 DNA, CDR3 protein. The D gene is left open where the match is weak. Rows give clone size only sometimes, using once, few, many, or a class for an expanded clone.

TRBV11-3	-	-	TRBJ2-2	TGTGCCAGCAGCTTGGGGAACGGGGAGCTGTTTTTT	CASSLGNGELFF
TRBV19	-	TRBD1	TRBJ1-1	TGTGCCAGCTCCCAACGGGACAGTTACACTGAAGCTTTCTTT	CASSQRDSYTEAFF
TRBV7-2	once	-	TRBJ1-1	TGTGCCAGCAGCCTCACCCTCCCGGGATCGAACACTGAAGCTTTCTTT	CASSLTLPGSNTEAFF
TRBV6-1	-	-	TRBJ1-1	TGTGCCAGCAGTGATGGCAGGACCTCGGGGGACACTGAAGCTTTCTTT	CASSDGRTSGDTEAFF
TRBV18	-	-	TRBJ2-6	TGTGCCAGCTCCGGCTCACTCCTGCTCTCTGGGGCCAACGTCCTGACTTTC	CASSGSLLLSGANVLTF
TRBV29-1	-	-	TRBJ1-5	TGCAGCGTTGCGAGTTTTAATCAGCCCCAGCATTTT	CSVASFNQPQHF
TRBV7-2	-	-	TRBJ2-3	TGTGCCAGCAGCCTTTTCTTTGACCATACGCAGTATTTT	CASSLFFDHTQYF
TRBV21-1	-	-	TRBJ1-5	TGTGCCAGCAGCTTCCGGGACAGGGGGCTCCCCAATCAGCCCCAGCATTTT	CASSFRDRGLPNQPQHF
TRBV5-4	-	-	TRBJ2-5	TGTGCCAGCAGCTTGGCGGGTGGTACTGGGACCCAGTACTTC	CASSLAGGTGTQYF
TRBV6-5	-	TRBD1	TRBJ2-7	TGTGCCAGCAGTTACAGACAGGGGGCCTGGGAGCAGTACTTC	CASSYRQGAWEQYF
TRBV28	-	-	TRBJ1-3	TGTGCCAGCAGGCTCACTTCTTTCATGGACACCATATATTTT	CASRLTSFMDTIYF
TRBV15	-	-	TRBJ2-3	TGTGCCACCAGCAGAGGAGGACCCTACACAGATACGCAGTATTTT	CATSRGGPYTDTQYF
TRBV5-1	-	-	TRBJ2-3	TGCGCCAGCAGCGAGGCACAGGGTCCCCCCACAGATACGCAGTATTTT	CASSEAQGPPTDTQYF
TRBV11-3	-	-	TRBJ2-1	TGTGCCAGCAGCCCTTTTAGCTCCTACAATGAGCAGTTCTTC	CASSPFSSYNEQFF
TRBV4-1	-	TRBD2	TRBJ2-6	TGCGCCAGCAGCCCGGGACTAGCGGGAGGGACTGGGGCCAACGTCCTGACTTTC	CASSPGLAGGTGANVLTF
TRBV11-3	-	-	TRBJ2-3	TGTGCCAGCAGCTCGGCCTATCTAAGCACAGATACGCAGTATTTT	CASSSAYLSTDTQYF
TRBV5-4	-	-	TRBJ1-2	TGTGCCAGCAGCGCAGGGACACCCCCACATGGCTACACCTTC	CASSAGTPPHGYTF
TRBV28	-	TRBD1	TRBJ1-5	TGTGCCAGCAGTCAGGGACAGGGCAATCAGCCCCAGCATTTT	CASSQGQGNQPQHF
TRBV11-1	-	-	TRBJ2-1	TGTGCCAGCAGCTTATTCGAAACCTACAATGAGCAGTTCTTC	CASSLFETYNEQFF
TRBV19	-	TRBD2	TRBJ2-2	TGTGCCAGTAGTATTACTAGCGGGAACACCGGGGAGCTGTTTTTT	CASSITSGNTGELFF
TRBV6-5	-	TRBD2	TRBJ2-7	TGTGCCAGCAGAGGCCCCGGGACTAGTTACTACGAGCAGTACTTC	CASRGPGTSYYEQYF
TRBV7-2	-	TRBD2	TRBJ2-7	TGTGCCAGCAGCTTAAAGCGGGAGATACACGAGCAGTACTTC	CASSLKREIHEQYF
TRBV4-2	-	TRBD1	TRBJ2-1	TGTGCCAGCAGCCAAGGAGAGACAGGGCCGTTCTTC	CASSQGETGPFF
TRBV6-1	-	-	TRBJ2-1	TGTGCCAGCAGTGAAGGTTCGGCTCTCTACAATGAGCAGTTCTTC	CASSEGSALYNEQFF
TRBV10-3	-	-	TRBJ2-1	TGTGCCATCAGTGACAGCGAATACAAGAGGGATGAGCAGTTCTTC	CAISDSEYKRDEQFF
TRBV25-1	-	-	TRBJ1-4	TGTGCCAGCAGTGTTGCCAGGGACGCTAATGAAAAACTGTTTTTT	CASSVARDANEKLFF
TRBV28	once	-	TRBJ2-1	TGTGCCAGCAGTCCCTCCGTCGCGGAGTCCTACAATGAGCAGTTCTTC	CASSPSVAESYNEQFF
TRBV6-6	-	-	TRBJ1-1	TGTGCCAGCAGTTACGAAGGGCGGACTGAAGCTTTCTTT	CASSYEGRTEAFF
TRBV29-1	-	-	TRBJ2-5	TGCAGCGTTGTAGGGACCAACAAAGAGACCCAGTACTTC	CSVVGTNKETQYF
TRBV11-1	once	TRBD2	TRBJ2-3	TGTGCCAGCAGCTCCCCAGCGGGAGGATTCGCTACGCAGTATTTT	CASSSPAGGFATQYF
TRBV5-6	-	-	TRBJ1-2	TGTGCCAGCAGCCTGTTCGACCGCTATGGCTACACCTTC	CASSLFDRYGYTF
TRBV19	-	-	TRBJ2-2	TGTGCCAGTAGTATAGATCGTGGGTTCGCGAACACCGGGGAGCTGTTTTTT	CASSIDRGFANTGELFF
TRBV5-6	-	TRBD2	TRBJ2-1	TGTGCCAGCAGCCCAGCGGGAGGTACCTACAATGAGCAGTTCTTC	CASSPAGGTYNEQFF
TRBV7-9	-	-	TRBJ1-2	TGTGCCAGCAGCTTAATCTATACCTATGGCTACACCTTC	CASSLIYTYGYTF
TRBV10-3	-	-	TRBJ2-7	TGTGCCATCAGTGGGAACATGGCTCCCCGCCACGAGCAGTACTTC	CAISGNMAPRHEQYF
TRBV15	-	TRBD1	TRBJ2-6	TGTGCCACCAGCAGGGGTGACAGGGCTGGGGCCAACGTCCTGACTTTC	CATSRGDRAGANVLTF
TRBV4-1	-	-	TRBJ1-4	TGCGCCAGCAGCCAATTTGATCGGGGCATGGGTGAAAAACTGTTTTTT	CASSQFDRGMGEKLFF
TRBV5-4	-	-	TRBJ2-7	TGTGCCAGCAGCTTGGCTGGGAAGAGCTCCTACGAGCAGTACTTC	CASSLAGKSSYEQYF
TRBV29-1	-	-	TRBJ2-7	TGCAGCGCAAAGACAGGAGATACCTACGAGCAGTACTTC	CSAKTGDTYEQYF
TRBV15	once	-	TRBJ2-5	TGTGCCACCAGCCCGGGCTTCGGGACCCAGTACTTC	CATSPGFGTQYF